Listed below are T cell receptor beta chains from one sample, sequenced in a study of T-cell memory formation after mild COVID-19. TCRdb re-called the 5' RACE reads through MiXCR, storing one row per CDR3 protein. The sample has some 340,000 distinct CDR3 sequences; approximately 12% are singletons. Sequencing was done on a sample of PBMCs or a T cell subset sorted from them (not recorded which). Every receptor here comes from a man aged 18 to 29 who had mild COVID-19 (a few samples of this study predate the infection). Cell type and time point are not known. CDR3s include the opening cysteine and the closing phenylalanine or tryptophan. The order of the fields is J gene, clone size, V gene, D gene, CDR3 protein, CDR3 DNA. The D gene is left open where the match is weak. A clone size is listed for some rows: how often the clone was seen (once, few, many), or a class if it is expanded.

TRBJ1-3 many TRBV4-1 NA CASSQGRQEGSGNTIYF TGCGCCAGCAGCCAAGGGAGGCAGGAGGGCTCTGGAAACACCATATATTTT
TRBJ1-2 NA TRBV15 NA CATSRGGWLRGYTF TGTGCCACCAGCAGAGGAGGGTGGCTACGAGGCTACACCTTC
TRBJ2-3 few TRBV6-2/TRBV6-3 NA CASVRGESSTDTQYF TGTGCCAGCGTAAGGGGGGAGTCTAGCACAGATACGCAGTATTTT
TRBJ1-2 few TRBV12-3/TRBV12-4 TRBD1 CASSPNGQGAMGYTF TGTGCCAGCAGTCCCAATGGACAGGGGGCGATGGGCTACACCTTC
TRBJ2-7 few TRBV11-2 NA CASSAPGGKYEQYF TGTGCCAGCAGCGCACCCGGGGGCAAATACGAGCAGTACTTC
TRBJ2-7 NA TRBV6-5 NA CASSYKGPMYEQYF TGTGCCAGCAGTTACAAGGGGCCGATGTACGAGCAGTACTTC
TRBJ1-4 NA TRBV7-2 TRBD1 CASSEKLQGAWEKLFF TGTGCCAGCAGCGAGAAATTACAGGGGGCTTGGGAAAAACTGTTTTTT
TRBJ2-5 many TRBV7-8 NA CASSLEDYQETQYF TGTGCCAGCAGCTTAGAGGACTATCAAGAGACCCAGTACTTC
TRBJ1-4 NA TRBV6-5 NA CASSSGREGSKKLFF TGTGCCAGCAGTTCCGGGCGGGAGGGGAGTAAAAAACTGTTTTTT
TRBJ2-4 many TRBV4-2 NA CASSQDGQRNIQYF TGTGCCAGCAGCCAAGATGGACAGAGGAACATTCAGTACTTC
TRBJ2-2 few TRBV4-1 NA CASSPQGSGTGELFF TGCGCCAGCAGCCCGCAGGGTTCGGGCACCGGGGAGCTGTTTTTT
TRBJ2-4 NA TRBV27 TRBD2 CASSLRIGRGGLVDIQYF TGTGCCAGCAGTTTACGAATCGGGCGGGGGGGTCTTGTCGACATTCAGTACTTC
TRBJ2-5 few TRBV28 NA CASRGQGQETQYF TGTGCCAGCAGAGGTCAGGGGCAAGAGACCCAGTACTTC
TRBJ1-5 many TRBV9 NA CASSARPPEQPQHF TGTGCCAGCAGCGCCCGCCCCCCAGAACAGCCCCAGCATTTT
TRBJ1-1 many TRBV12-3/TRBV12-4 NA CASSLQVNTEAFF TGTGCCAGCAGTTTACAGGTGAACACTGAAGCTTTCTTT
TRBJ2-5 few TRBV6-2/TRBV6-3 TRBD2 CASSDWTSGGASGETQYF TGTGCCAGCAGTGACTGGACTAGCGGGGGGGCCAGTGGAGAGACCCAGTACTTC
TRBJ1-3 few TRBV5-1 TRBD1 CASSLRGGTLSGNTIYF TGCGCCAGCAGCTTGCGAGGGGGCACCCTCTCTGGAAACACCATATATTTT
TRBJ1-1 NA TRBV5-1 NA CASSLLTGRFTEAFF TGCGCCAGCAGCTTGTTAACAGGTCGGTTCACTGAAGCTTTCTTT
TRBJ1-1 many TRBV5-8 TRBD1 CASSSGGGDTEAFF TGTGCCAGCAGCTCAGGGGGTGGGGACACTGAAGCTTTCTTT
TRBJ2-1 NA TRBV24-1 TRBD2 CATSDLWTSGKAFSSYNEQFF TGTGCCACCAGTGATTTGTGGACTAGCGGGAAGGCCTTTAGCTCCTACAATGAGCAGTTCTTC